This is a list of T cell receptor beta chains from one sample in a study of shared clonotypes between healthy human individuals. The repertoire was sequenced with immunoSEQ multiplex PCR; TCRdb's copy has only in-frame clones and lacks some. The sample has 2.3 million or so clones, over 85% seen once; the top ten hold about 0.39%. Specimen: naive CD4+ T cells from PBMCs. The receptor set was obtained from a man aged 18-30 years in good health. Some clones in this sample may be carry-over from other donors' samples. Each CDR3 is given with its conserved first and last residue. A D gene is named only where the DNA matches it firmly. Part of the rows lack a size; the others show once, few, many or a class for expanded clones.

once	NA	TRBJ2-1	TRBV25-1	TGTGCCAGCAGGGCTGGGGGGAGCGGAGGCAATGAGCAGTTCTTC	CASRAGGSGGNEQFF
NA	NA	TRBJ2-2	TRBV28	TGTGCCAGCAGTTTATCAGGACACACCGGGGAGCTGTTTTTT	CASSLSGHTGELFF
once	TRBD2	TRBJ2-1	TRBV10-2	TGCGCCAGCAGCCGTCAGACTAGCACCGCCTACAATGAGCAGTTCTTC	CASSRQTSTAYNEQFF
NA	NA	TRBJ2-7	TRBV28	TGTGCCAGCAGGGCAGACATTTACGAGCAGTACTTC	CASRADIYEQYF
NA	TRBD2	TRBJ2-5	TRBV29-1	TGCAGCGTTAACAGACTAGCACAGGCGACAGAGACCCAGTACTTC	CSVNRLAQATETQYF
NA	TRBD1	TRBJ1-1	TRBV7-3	TGTGCCAGCAGCTTAACATACCAGGGGGCAAACACTGAAGCTTTCTTT	CASSLTYQGANTEAFF
NA	NA	TRBJ2-5	TRBV5-1	TGCGCCAGCAGCTTCCAGGGAGACCAAGAGACCCAGTACTTC	CASSFQGDQETQYF
NA	TRBD1	TRBJ2-1	TRBV5-4	TGTGCCAGCAGCCGTCAGGGGGCCTCTGAGCAGTTCTTC	CASSRQGASEQFF
NA	NA	TRBJ1-6	TRBV30	TGTGCCTGGAGTGTGGGTAATTCACCCCTCCACTTT	CAWSVGNSPLHF
NA	NA	TRBJ1-2	TRBV10-3	TGTGCCATCAGTGAAGGCATCTGGGACTATGGCTACACCTTC	CAISEGIWDYGYTF
NA	NA	TRBJ2-2	TRBV6-1	TGTGCCAGCAGCCCAAAGACTCCGAACACCGGGGAGCTGTTTTTT	CASSPKTPNTGELFF
NA	NA	TRBJ1-2	TRBV5-4	TGTGCCAGCAGTGGGGACATTTATAACTATGGCTACACCTTC	CASSGDIYNYGYTF
NA	TRBD2	TRBJ2-2	TRBV18	TGTGCCAGCTCACTAATGCTAGCGGGAGTCACCGGGGAGCTGTTTTTT	CASSLMLAGVTGELFF
NA	NA	TRBJ1-5	TRBV2	TGTGCCAGCAGGGCCCGCAGCCGTTATAGCAATCAGCCCCAGCATTTT	CASRARSRYSNQPQHF
NA	NA	TRBJ2-5	TRBV28	TGTGCCAGCTTAGGAAGTTGGGTACAAGAGACCCAGTACTTC	CASLGSWVQETQYF
NA	TRBD2	TRBJ2-1	TRBV4-2	TGTGCCAGCAGCCCAGCCGCGACTAGCGGGTACAATGAGCAGTTCTTC	CASSPAATSGYNEQFF
few	NA	TRBJ2-7	TRBV28	TGTGCCAGCAGTGGGACCTACGAGCAGTACTTC	CASSGTYEQYF
NA	TRBD1	TRBJ2-2	TRBV7-3	TGTGCCAGCGGCTCACAGGGGACGGGCGGGGAGCTGTTTTTT	CASGSQGTGGELFF
NA	NA	TRBJ1-5	TRBV7-9	TGTGCCAGCAGCGCCTTACACAATCAGCCCCAGCATTTT	CASSALHNQPQHF
NA	NA	TRBJ2-7	TRBV5-1	TGCGCCAGCAGCTTAGTCCCTCCCTACGAGCAGTACTTC	CASSLVPPYEQYF
NA	NA	TRBJ1-2	TRBV7-9	TGTGCCAGCAGCTTAGGCCGGAACTATGGCTACACCTTC	CASSLGRNYGYTF
NA	TRBD1	TRBJ2-4	TRBV6-1	TGTGCCAGCTCACAGGGGGCTGATAACATTCAGTACTTC	CASSQGADNIQYF